These 9 T cell receptor beta chains originate from one sample sequenced in a study of blood T cell repertoires in COVID-19. Only in-frame clones appear in the TCRdb table, and some are missing; sequencing was by immunoSEQ multiplex PCR. The sample holds roughly 180,000 clones, approximately 85% seen once. Sequences were obtained from PBMCs or T cells enriched from blood (not recorded which). Receptors were obtained from a man aged 40-49 years who had recovered from COVID-19.

This chain uses TRBV30 with TRBJ2-3, with 7 bases that match TRBD2. The CDR3 length is 13 residues. Trimming removed 0 bases from V and 4 bases from J; junction bases left unmatched: 1. Germline-derived CDR1 and CDR2 are GTSNPN and SVGIG (reference sequence). The CDR3 DNA sequence: TGTGCCTGGAGTGTACGGGGGGCAGATACGCAGTATTTT. It codes for CAWSVRGADTQYF.

The chain carries TRBV4-1 and TRBJ2-7; D possibly corresponds to TRBD1 (6 bases). V lost 0 bases and J lost 4, with 13 bases in between. Germline-derived CDR1 and CDR2 are MGHRA and YSYEKL. The CDR3 has 15 amino acids. This CDR3 reads CASSQDPGTLYEQYF. CDR3 in DNA: TGCGCCAGCAGCCAAGATCCCGGGACACTTTACGAGCAGTACTTC.

The chain is built from TRBV5-4 and TRBJ2-1; the match to TRBD2 covers 9 bases. V lost 7 bases and J lost 3; bases outside the gene matches: 5. The CDR3 loop spans 14 amino acids. Germline V gene data show CDR1 as SGHNT and CDR2 as YYREEE (reference sequence). The CDR3 sequence: CASGLAGIYNEQFF. The CDR3 region has the DNA TGTGCCAGCGGGCTAGCGGGGATCTACAATGAGCAGTTCTTC.

J is TRBJ2-7 and V is TRBV11-3, with 11 bases aligning to TRBD1. V lost 3 bases, J lost 4 bases, and 8 bases stayed unmatched. This CDR3 spans 16 amino acids. CDR1 and CDR2 (germline): SGHNT, YENEEA. The DNA of the CDR3 is TGTGCCAGCAGCTTCCCCACCGGGACAGGGGGGTACGAGCAGTACTTC. Its translation is CASSFPTGTGGYEQYF.

The chain carries TRBV24-1 and TRBJ1-2; D remains ambiguous. The germline V gene has CDR1 KGHDR and CDR2 SFDVKD. Trimming shortened V by 3 bases and J by 8 bases, and 9 bases separated the two germline ends. The CDR3 sequence is 12 residues long. The CDR3: CATSDVGRGYTF. DNA of the CDR3: TGTGCCACCAGTGATGTGGGCCGGGGCTACACCTTC.

V is TRBV5-1 and J is TRBJ2-2; TRBD1 is a possible D gene (6 bases). CDR3 size: 15 residues. In germline, CDR1 is SGHRS, CDR2 YFSETQ. Trimming cost V 0 bases and J 1 base, with 7 bases left between them. CDR3 sequence: CASSLAGQNTGELFF. In DNA, the CDR3 is TGCGCCAGCAGCTTGGCGGGACAGAACACCGGGGAGCTGTTTTTT.

J is TRBJ2-2 and V is TRBV7-2; D is perhaps TRBD2 (5 bases). The CDR3 has 15 residues. The ends were cut back, 3 bases at V and 6 bases at J, with 14 bases in the middle. Per the germline V gene, CDR1 is SGHTA and CDR2 is FQGNSA. This chain's CDR3 is CASSFYLPGAGELFF. Written as DNA, the CDR3 is TGTGCCAGCAGCTTTTATCTCCCCGGGGCCGGGGAGCTGTTTTTT.

V usage is TRBV11-2 and J usage is TRBJ2-3; 8 positions match TRBD2. Per germline, CDR1 SGHAT and CDR2 FQNNGV. V was clipped by 1 base and J by 4 bases; unmatched bases: 4. The CDR3 is 15 amino acids. This CDR3 reads CASSLGRGDADTQYF. DNA for the CDR3: TGTGCCAGCAGCTTAGGGCGGGGGGACGCAGATACGCAGTATTTT.

The rearrangement uses TRBV9 and TRBJ1-5; 8 bases line up with TRBD1. The junction had 3 bases not matched to a gene; V was cut back by 4 bases and J by 0 bases. The CDR3 contains 15 residues. CDR1 SGDLS and CDR2 YYNGEE come from the germline V gene. CDR3: CASSPGQGSNQPQHF. The CDR3 bases are TGTGCCAGCAGCCCCGGACAGGGTAGCAATCAGCCCCAGCATTTT.